This TCR beta chain was identified during a study of blood T cell repertoires in COVID-19. Study overall: Some COVID-19 samples were acute and others convalescent; all came from the United States, Italy and Spain. PBMCs, B-cell-depleted T cells, or T cells were the source of the cDNA or gDNA that made up the material.

TCRdb keeps only in-frame clones here, not all; method: immunoSEQ multiplex PCR. The sample includes about 250,000 clones, about 91% of them seen just once. This CDR3 has 16 amino acids. The trim removed 6 bases at V and 7 bases at J, leaving 16 bases unmatched. CDR1 is SGHVS, CDR2 FQNEAQ, per germline. In this sample, this clone turned up a few times. Sample: peripheral blood. The source is a man older than 75 with acute or convalescent COVID-19. The chain combines TRBV7-8 with TRBJ1-1, with 8 bases matching TRBD1. The CDR3 here is CASRPAIGAGGHEAFF. As DNA, the CDR3 is TGTGCCAGCAGACCAGCCATTGGTGCAGGGGGCCATGAAGCTTTCTTT.